The 2 T cell receptor beta chains reported below all come from one sample, sequenced in a study of regulatory T cells in long-lasting Graves disease. The authors built TCR beta libraries using iRepertoire HTBI primers and Arm-PCR of CDR3 regions. Using its own MiXCR run on the multiplex PCR reads, TCRdb lists one record per CDR3 protein. The profile shows a few hundred thousand distinct CDR3 sequences, about 19% of them singletons. Time point: newly diagnosed GD, antithyroid drugs for less than 3 months. Researchers made the TCR library from RNA that was extracted from PBMCs. The sample was peripheral blood mononuclear cells (PBMCs), taken at new diagnosis, from a patient treated with antithyroid drugs. The receptors were sampled from a female donor with Graves disease.

Points on this clonotype: A far more abundant clone sits one base away, making this likely a read error. J is TRBJ1-6 and V is TRBV12-3 or TRBV12-4; no firm D call. V was shortened by 6 bases and J by 6 bases, with 6 bases between the two germline ends. This CDR3 contains 12 residues. DNA of the CDR3: TGTGCCAGCAGGGACTGTAATTCACCCCTCCACTTT. It encodes CASRDCNSPLHF.

This clonotype occurred many times. The chain links TRBV19 to TRBJ1-2, with 8 bases that match TRBD1. There are 15 residues in the CDR3. V shed 11 bases and J 4 bases; nucleotides not matched to a gene: 15. Germline values: CDR1 LNHDA, CDR2 SQIVND (reference sequence). CDR3 region: CASFSVGQAIYGYTF. The CDR3 DNA follows: TGTGCCTCTTTCTCCGTGGGACAGGCAATCTATGGCTACACCTTC.